This T cell receptor beta chain is from a study of radiotherapy plus CTLA-4 blockade in lung cancer. Study-wide context: Objective response rate was about 18%; disease control rate, around 30%.

This clone was recorded only once. This CDR3 has 12 amino acids. Profiled with immunoSEQ multiplex PCR; TCRdb holds only in-frame clones, not every one. The sample shows tens of thousands of clones, 60% to 80% of them seen only once. The chain combines TRBV12-2 with TRBJ1-2; the table's D gene call, TRBD1, was not cross checked with the DNA. TRBV12-2 counts as a pseudogene. Specimen: peripheral blood, collected from a patient treated with radiotherapy plus ipilimumab. This clonotype was sampled from a human donor with non-small cell lung cancer whose response to radiotherapy plus ipilimumab could not be evaluated. The CDR3 protein is CASRFVNRGYTF. In DNA, the CDR3 is TGTGCAAGTCGCTTCGTTAACAGGGGCTACACCTTC.